Reported below is one TCR beta chain. The data were obtained in a study of T cell changes during pregnancy in multiple sclerosis. CDR1 MNHEY and CDR2 SVGAGI come from the germline V gene. The CDR3 spans 15 residues. Trimming removed 6 bases from V and 1 base from J; junction bases left unmatched: 3. TCRdb's table, derived via immunoSEQ multiplex PCR, lists solely in-frame clones and lacks some. The sample has around 48,000 clones; 85% to 95% are singletons. The receptor comes from a female donor with multiple sclerosis, enrolled in a pregnancy study. The chain uses TRBV6-5 and TRBJ2-7, with 13 bases fitting TRBD2. The source was CD4+ T cells from peripheral blood mononuclear cells, collected in the third trimester of pregnancy. The CDR3 protein is CASRSLAGGSYEQYF. The CDR3 nucleotides are TGTGCCAGCAGATCACTAGCGGGAGGGTCCTACGAGCAGTACTTC.